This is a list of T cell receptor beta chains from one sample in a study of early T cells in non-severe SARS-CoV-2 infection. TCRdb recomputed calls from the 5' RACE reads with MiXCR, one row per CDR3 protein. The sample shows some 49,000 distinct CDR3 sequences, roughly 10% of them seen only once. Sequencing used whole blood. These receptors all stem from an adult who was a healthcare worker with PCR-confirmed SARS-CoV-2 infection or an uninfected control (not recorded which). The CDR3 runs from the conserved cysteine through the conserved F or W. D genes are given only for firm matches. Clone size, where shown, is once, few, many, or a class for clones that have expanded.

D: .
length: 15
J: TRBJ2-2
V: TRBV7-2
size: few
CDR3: CASSLRPPNTGELFF
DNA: TGTGCCAGCAGCTTACGGCCTCCGAACACCGGGGAGCTGTTTTTT

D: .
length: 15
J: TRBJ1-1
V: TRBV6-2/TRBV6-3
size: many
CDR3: CASSYRDGPRAEAFF
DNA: TGTGCCAGCAGTTACCGGGACGGCCCCCGAGCTGAAGCTTTCTTT

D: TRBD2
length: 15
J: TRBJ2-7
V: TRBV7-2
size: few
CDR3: CASSLGASGGYEQYF
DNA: TGTGCCAGCAGCCTGGGGGCTAGCGGGGGGTACGAGCAGTACTTC

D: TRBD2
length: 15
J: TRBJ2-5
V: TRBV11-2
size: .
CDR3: CASSLIAGKEKTQYF
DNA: TGTGCCAGCAGCTTGATAGCGGGAAAGGAGAAGACCCAGTACTTC

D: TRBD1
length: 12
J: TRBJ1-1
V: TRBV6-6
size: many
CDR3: CASRDRGMLAFF
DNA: TGTGCCAGCAGAGACAGGGGGATGCTAGCTTTCTTT

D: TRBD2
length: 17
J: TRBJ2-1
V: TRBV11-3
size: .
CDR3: CASSVSGRTSRYNEQFF
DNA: TGTGCCAGCAGCGTGAGCGGGCGGACTAGCAGGTACAATGAGCAGTTCTTC

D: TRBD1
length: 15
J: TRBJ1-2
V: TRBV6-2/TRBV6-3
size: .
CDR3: CASSYERTGFYGYTF
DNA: TGTGCCAGCAGTTACGAAAGGACAGGCTTCTATGGCTACACCTTC

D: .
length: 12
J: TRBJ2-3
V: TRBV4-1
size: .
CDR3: CASSSDTDTQYF
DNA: TGCGCCAGCAGCTCCGACACAGATACGCAGTATTTT

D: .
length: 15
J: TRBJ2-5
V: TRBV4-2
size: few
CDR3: CASSQGQGIQETQYF
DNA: TGTGCCAGCAGCCAAGGGCAGGGGATACAAGAGACCCAGTACTTC

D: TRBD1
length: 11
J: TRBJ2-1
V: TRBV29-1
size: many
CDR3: CSVGTGSEQFF
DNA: TGCAGCGTGGGGACAGGGAGCGAGCAGTTCTTC

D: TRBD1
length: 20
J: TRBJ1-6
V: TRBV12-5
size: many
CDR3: CASGLVHRGLFESYNSPLHF
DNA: TGTGCTAGTGGTTTGGTACACAGGGGGCTATTTGAGTCCTATAATTCACCCCTCCACTTT

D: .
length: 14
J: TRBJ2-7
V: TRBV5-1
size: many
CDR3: CASSQNSEVEEQYF
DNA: TGCGCCAGCAGCCAGAATAGTGAGGTAGAGGAGCAGTACTTC

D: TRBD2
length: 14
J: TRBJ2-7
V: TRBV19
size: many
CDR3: CASSILAGGVEQYF
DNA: TGTGCCAGTAGTATCCTAGCGGGAGGTGTAGAGCAGTACTTC

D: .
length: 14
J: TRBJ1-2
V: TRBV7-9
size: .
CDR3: CASSPGAINYGYTF
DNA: TGTGCCAGCAGCCCGGGAGCCATCAACTATGGCTACACCTTC

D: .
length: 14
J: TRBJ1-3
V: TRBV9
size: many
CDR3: CASSVEGAGNTIYF
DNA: TGTGCCAGCAGCGTAGAAGGTGCTGGAAACACCATATATTTT

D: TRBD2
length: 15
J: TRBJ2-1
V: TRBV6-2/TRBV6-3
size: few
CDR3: CASSFGVAGGDEQFF
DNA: TGTGCCAGCAGTTTCGGAGTAGCGGGAGGTGATGAGCAGTTCTTC

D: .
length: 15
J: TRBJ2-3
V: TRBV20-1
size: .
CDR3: CSARDIGAVLDTQYF
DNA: TGCAGTGCTAGAGATATCGGGGCGGTACTAGATACGCAGTATTTT

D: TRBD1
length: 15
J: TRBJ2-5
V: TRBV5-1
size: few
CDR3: CASSLGDRPQETQYF
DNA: TGCGCCAGCAGCTTGGGGGACAGACCCCAAGAGACCCAGTACTTC

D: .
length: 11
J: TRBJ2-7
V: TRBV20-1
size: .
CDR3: CSAGSYYEQYF
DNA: TGCAGTGCTGGGAGTTACTACGAGCAGTACTTC

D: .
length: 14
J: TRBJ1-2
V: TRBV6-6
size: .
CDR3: CASSYSKGTYGYTF
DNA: TGTGCCAGCAGTTACTCGAAGGGGACCTATGGCTACACCTTC

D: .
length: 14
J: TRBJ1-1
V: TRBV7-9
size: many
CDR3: CASSFDAPNTEAFF
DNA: TGTGCCAGCAGCTTTGATGCTCCGAACACTGAAGCTTTCTTT

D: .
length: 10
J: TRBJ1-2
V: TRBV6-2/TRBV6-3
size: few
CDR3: CASRDYGYTF
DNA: TGTGCCAGCAGGGACTATGGCTACACCTTC

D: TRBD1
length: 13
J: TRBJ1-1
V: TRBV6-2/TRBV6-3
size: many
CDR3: CASRYDRATEAFF
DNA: TGTGCCAGCAGGTATGACAGGGCCACTGAAGCTTTCTTT

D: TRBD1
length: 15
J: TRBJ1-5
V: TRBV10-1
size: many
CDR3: CASNEQGATRQPQHF
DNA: TGCGCCAGCAATGAGCAGGGGGCTACGAGGCAGCCCCAGCATTTT

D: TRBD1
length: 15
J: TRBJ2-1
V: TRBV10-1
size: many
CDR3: CASSDHGTGHNEQFF
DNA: TGCGCCAGCAGTGACCACGGGACAGGTCACAATGAGCAGTTCTTC

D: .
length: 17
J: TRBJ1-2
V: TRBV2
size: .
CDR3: CASSEAHEGGSNYGYTF
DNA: TGTGCCAGCAGTGAAGCGCACGAAGGGGGAAGCAACTATGGCTACACCTTC

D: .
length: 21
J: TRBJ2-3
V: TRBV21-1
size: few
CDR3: CASSPTHLDRVISGFADTQYF
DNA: TGTGCCAGCAGCCCGACTCACCTGGACAGGGTCATTAGTGGATTCGCAGATACGCAGTATTTT

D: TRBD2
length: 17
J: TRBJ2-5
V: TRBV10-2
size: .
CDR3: CASSLTSGGLYQETQYF
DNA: TGCGCCAGCAGTCTCACTAGCGGGGGGCTGTACCAAGAGACCCAGTACTTC

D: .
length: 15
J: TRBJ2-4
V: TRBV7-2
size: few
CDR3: CASSLDRRRGNIQYF
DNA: TGTGCCAGCAGCTTAGATCGACGCAGGGGAAACATTCAGTACTTC

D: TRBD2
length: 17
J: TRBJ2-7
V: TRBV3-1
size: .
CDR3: CASSPRRLAEVSYEQYF
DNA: TGTGCCAGCAGCCCTAGAAGGCTAGCGGAGGTCTCCTACGAGCAGTACTTC

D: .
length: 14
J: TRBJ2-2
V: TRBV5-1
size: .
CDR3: CASRQQGNTGELFF
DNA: TGCGCCAGCAGGCAACAGGGGAACACCGGGGAGCTGTTTTTT

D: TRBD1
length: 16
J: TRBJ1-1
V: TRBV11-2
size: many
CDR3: CASSLDRTGGRTEAFF
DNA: TGTGCCAGCAGCTTAGATCGGACAGGGGGTAGGACTGAAGCTTTCTTT

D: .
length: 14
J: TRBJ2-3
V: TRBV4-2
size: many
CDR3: CASSQDYSDDTQYF
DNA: TGTGCCAGCAGCCAAGATTATTCGGATGATACGCAGTATTTT

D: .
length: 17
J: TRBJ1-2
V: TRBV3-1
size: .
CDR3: CASSQTPRASVNYGYTF
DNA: TGTGCCAGCAGCCAAACCCCGCGGGCCAGTGTTAACTATGGCTACACCTTC

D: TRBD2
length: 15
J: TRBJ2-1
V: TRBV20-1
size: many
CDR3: CSATIPSGRAQEQFF
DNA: TGCAGTGCTACGATACCTAGCGGGAGGGCCCAGGAGCAGTTCTTC

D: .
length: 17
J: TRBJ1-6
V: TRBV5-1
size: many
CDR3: CASSRQTTDSYNSPLHF
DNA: TGCGCCAGCAGCCGGCAAACGACCGACTCCTATAATTCACCCCTCCACTTT

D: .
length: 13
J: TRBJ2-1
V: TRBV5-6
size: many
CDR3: CASSLSTYNEQFF
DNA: TGTGCCAGCAGCCTGTCAACCTACAATGAGCAGTTCTTC

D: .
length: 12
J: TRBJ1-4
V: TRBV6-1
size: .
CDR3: CASSDLNEKLFF
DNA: TGTGCCAGCAGTGACTTAAACGAAAAACTGTTTTTT

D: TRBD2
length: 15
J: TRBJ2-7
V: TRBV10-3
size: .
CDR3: CAISTGTSGPSGQYF
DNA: TGTGCCATCAGTACCGGGACTAGCGGGCCCTCAGGGCAGTACTTC

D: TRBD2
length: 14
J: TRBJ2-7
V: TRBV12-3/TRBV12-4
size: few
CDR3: CASSFGSGTYEQYF
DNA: TGTGCCAGCAGTTTTGGTAGCGGGACCTACGAGCAGTACTTC

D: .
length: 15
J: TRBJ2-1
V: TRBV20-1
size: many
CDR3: CSARVGGLAYNEQFF
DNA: TGCAGTGCTAGAGTGGGCGGGTTAGCCTACAATGAGCAGTTCTTC

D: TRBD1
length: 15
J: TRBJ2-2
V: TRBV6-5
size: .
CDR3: CASSYAGTGTPELFF
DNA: TGTGCCAGCAGTTACGCCGGGACAGGCACCCCAGAGCTGTTTTTT

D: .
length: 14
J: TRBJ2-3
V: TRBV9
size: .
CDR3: CASSVGYSTDTQYF
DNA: TGTGCCAGCAGCGTAGGGTATAGCACAGATACGCAGTATTTT

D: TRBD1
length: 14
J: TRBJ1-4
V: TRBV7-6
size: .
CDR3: CASSITGAEEKLFF
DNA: TGTGCCAGCAGCATCACAGGGGCGGAGGAAAAACTGTTTTTT

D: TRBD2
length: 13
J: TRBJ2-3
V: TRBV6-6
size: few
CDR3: CASSLAGVDTQYF
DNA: TGTGCCAGCAGTCTAGCGGGAGTGGATACGCAGTATTTT

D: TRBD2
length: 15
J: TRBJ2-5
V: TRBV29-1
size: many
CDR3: CSVALAGAIGETQYF
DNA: TGCAGCGTTGCGCTAGCGGGGGCTATCGGAGAGACCCAGTACTTC

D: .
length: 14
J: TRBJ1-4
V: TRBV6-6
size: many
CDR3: CASSTKQPNEKLFF
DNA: TGTGCCAGCAGTACTAAGCAGCCAAATGAAAAACTGTTTTTT

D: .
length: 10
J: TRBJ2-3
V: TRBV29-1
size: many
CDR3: CSVDGPTQYF
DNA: TGCAGCGTTGACGGCCCCACGCAGTATTTT

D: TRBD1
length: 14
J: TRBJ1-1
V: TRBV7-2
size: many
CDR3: CASVPGTGAFRAFF
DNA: TGTGCCAGCGTTCCCGGGACAGGGGCCTTCCGAGCTTTCTTT